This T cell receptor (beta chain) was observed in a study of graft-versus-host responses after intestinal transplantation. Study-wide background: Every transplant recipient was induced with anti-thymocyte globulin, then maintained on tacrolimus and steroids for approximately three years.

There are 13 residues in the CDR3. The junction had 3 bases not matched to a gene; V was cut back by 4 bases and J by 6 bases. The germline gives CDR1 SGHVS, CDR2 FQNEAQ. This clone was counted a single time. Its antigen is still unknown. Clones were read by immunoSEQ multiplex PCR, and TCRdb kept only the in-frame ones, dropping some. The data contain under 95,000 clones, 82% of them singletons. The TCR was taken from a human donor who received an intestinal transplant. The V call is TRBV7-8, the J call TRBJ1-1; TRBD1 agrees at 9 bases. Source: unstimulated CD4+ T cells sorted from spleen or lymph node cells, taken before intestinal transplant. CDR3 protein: CASSSGDRAEAFF. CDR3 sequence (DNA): TGTGCCAGCAGCTCGGGGGACAGGGCTGAAGCTTTCTTT.